This entry lists 22 T cell receptor beta chains sequenced from one sample in a study of blood T cell repertoires in COVID-19. TCRdb's copy holds only in-frame clones and misses some; the assay was immunoSEQ multiplex PCR. This table holds tens of thousands of clones, 82% found once. Sequencing was carried out using peripheral blood. The source is a woman aged 55-69 years with acute or convalescent COVID-19.

This chain links TRBV6-5 with TRBJ2-7; 8 positions match TRBD1. The length of the CDR3 is 14 residues. Germline CDR1 MNHEY, CDR2 SVGAGI. The V gene end was trimmed by 6 bases and the J gene end by 3 bases; junction bases not matched to a gene: 7. CDR3: CASRRTGFVYEQYF. The CDR3 region has the DNA TGTGCCAGCAGGCGGACAGGGTTCGTCTACGAGCAGTACTTC.

This CDR3 is CAISDLSGTANSPLHF. In DNA form, the CDR3 reads TGTGCCATCAGTGATTTATCCGGGACAGCTAATTCACCCCTCCACTTT. The V call is TRBV10-3, the J call TRBJ1-6, with TRBD1 matching over 7 bases. The V segment lost 3 bases and the J segment 6 bases; nucleotides outside the gene matches: 8. Germline-derived CDR1 and CDR2 are ENHRY and SYGVKD. The CDR3 totals 16 residues.

The chain uses TRBV14 and TRBJ2-1; 10 bases align to TRBD2. Trimming removed 7 bases from V and 6 bases from J; junction bases left unmatched: 12. Germline values: CDR1 SGHDN, CDR2 FVKESK. CDR3 size: 16 residues. This chain's CDR3 is CASTNFRTSGLNEQFF. CDR3 DNA: TGTGCCAGCACCAACTTTAGGACTAGCGGACTCAATGAGCAGTTCTTC.

This chain links TRBV6-1 with TRBJ2-1; TRBD1 aligns across 10 bases. There are 16 residues in the CDR3. V dropped 0 bases and J dropped 7; count of bases not matched to a gene: 6. Looked up from germline, CDR1 is MNHNS and CDR2 is SASEGT. CDR3 residues: CASSEAPGQGNNEQFF. Here the CDR3 DNA reads TGTGCCAGCAGTGAAGCTCCGGGACAGGGGAATAATGAGCAGTTCTTC.

This clone came up many times. The V gene is TRBV29-1, the J gene TRBJ2-6; 8 bases are shared with TRBD1. Per germline, CDR1 SQVTM and CDR2 ANQGSEA. CDR3 length: 17 amino acids. V gave up 4 bases and J gave up 0 bases; unmatched junction bases: 8. The CDR3 loop is CSVGGQGSFSGANVLTF. CDR3 coding DNA: TGCAGCGTTGGCGGACAGGGCTCTTTCTCTGGGGCCAACGTCCTGACTTTC.

The sample holds a few counts of this clone. This rearrangement joins TRBV19 to TRBJ1-2; a possible D gene is TRBD1 (5 bases). Between the trimmed V and J ends, which lost 5 bases and 4 bases, there was a span of 11 bases. Germline V gene data show CDR1 as LNHDA and CDR2 as SQIVND (reference sequence). CDR3 length: 13 residues. CDR3 sequence reads: CASSPTASYGYTF. The CDR3 coding sequence is TGTGCCAGTAGTCCGACAGCTAGCTATGGCTACACCTTC.

The V gene is TRBV6-5, the J gene TRBJ2-3, with 7 bases matching TRBD1. CDR3 length: 14 amino acids. The germline gives CDR1 MNHEY, CDR2 SVGAGI. The V gene end was trimmed by 7 bases and the J gene end by 5 bases; junction bases not matched to a gene: 9. The CDR3 bases are TGTGCCAGCATACAGGGGAATGGCGTAGATACGCAGTATTTT. It is translated as CASIQGNGVDTQYF.

The V gene is TRBV19, the J gene TRBJ2-7; D might be TRBD1 (6 bases). The germline CDR1 and CDR2 sequences are LNHDA and SQIVND (reference sequence). This CDR3 comprises 14 residues. V lost 1 base, J lost 2 bases, and 9 bases lay in between. CDR3 residues: CASSIGWDTYEQYF. The CDR3, as DNA: TGTGCCAGTAGTATAGGTTGGGACACCTACGAGCAGTACTTC.

In its sample, this clone was seen once. The chain joins TRBV7-8 to TRBJ2-2, with D unresolved. The ends were cut back, 5 bases at V and 0 bases at J, with 13 bases in the middle. CDR1 and CDR2 (germline): SGHVS, FQNEAQ. This CDR3 is 16 amino acids long. The CDR3 loop reads CASSPRSGSNTGELFF. DNA of the CDR3: TGTGCCAGCAGCCCGCGTTCGGGTTCGAACACCGGGGAGCTGTTTTTT.

This chain connects TRBV28 to TRBJ2-2; 7 bases are shared with TRBD1. Germline V lookup: CDR1 MDHEN, CDR2 SYDVKM. This CDR3 region has 16 residues. V trimming: 7 bases; J trimming: 6 bases; junction bases outside the gene matches: 14. CDR3 in amino acids: CASKGQLNSFAGELFF. CDR3 nucleotides: TGTGCCAGCAAGGGACAGCTGAACTCGTTTGCCGGGGAGCTGTTTTTT.

The chain carries TRBV15 and TRBJ2-3, with TRBD2 identical over 7 bases. With 5 bases clipped from V and 7 bases from J, the junction kept 3 bases outside the gene matches. The CDR3 runs to 12 residues. Per the germline V gene, CDR1 is LNHNV and CDR2 is YYDKDF (reference sequence). The CDR3 sequence: CATSLAGHTQYF. In DNA, the CDR3 is TGTGCCACCAGCTTAGCGGGCCATACGCAGTATTTT.

The chain uses TRBV5-5 and TRBJ1-2; D possibly corresponds to TRBD1 (6 bases). The CDR3 runs 15 residues. Germline CDR1 reads SGHKS; CDR2 reads YYEKEE (reference sequence). The V and J ends lost 2 bases and 3 bases respectively, with 14 bases between them. In DNA form, the CDR3 reads TGTGCCAGCAGCTTCGATTCCTGGACAGACTATGGCTACACCTTC. Protein: CASSFDSWTDYGYTF.

V is TRBV27 and J is TRBJ2-1; D possibly corresponds to TRBD2 (6 bases). V was cut by 2 bases and J by 4 bases, with 15 bases left in between. The CDR3 length is 16 residues. Germline CDR1 and CDR2: MNHEY and SMNVEV (reference sequence). The CDR3 region is CASSLMSGQSYNEQFF. DNA for the CDR3: TGTGCCAGCAGTTTAATGAGCGGGCAATCTTACAATGAGCAGTTCTTC.

The chain employs TRBV19 and TRBJ1-5, with 7 bases matching TRBD1. This CDR3 is built from 14 residues. Germline V gene sequence: CDR1 LNHDA, CDR2 SQIVND (reference sequence). Germline trimming cut 6 bases from V and 6 bases from J; bases unmatched to any gene: 8. CDR3 DNA: TGTGCCAGTAGCCTTCGACAGGGTCGTCAGCCCCAGCATTTT. Its translation is CASSLRQGRQPQHF.

The chain combines TRBV10-3 with TRBJ1-2; D is uncertain. CDR1 and CDR2 from the germline V gene are ENHRY and SYGVKD. Trimming shortened V by 0 bases and J by 3 bases, and 11 bases separated the two germline ends. This CDR3 has 15 amino acids. CDR3 coding DNA: TGTGCCATCAGTGAGTCACCCGAGAGTGACTATGGCTACACCTTC. Its translation: CAISESPESDYGYTF.

The sample holds one count of this clone. The rearrangement links TRBV4-1 to TRBJ1-2; a weak D match, TRBD1 (6 bases). Trimming stripped 0 bases from V and 12 bases from J, with 23 bases between. This CDR3 spans 16 amino acids. Germline values: CDR1 MGHRA, CDR2 YSYEKL. CDR3 nucleotides: TGCGCCAGCAGCCAAGATGCCCCCCCGGGCCGAGGGGGAGACACCTTC. As protein: CASSQDAPPGRGGDTF.

The rearrangement links TRBV18 to TRBJ1-6, with 10 bases identical to TRBD1. Germline V CDR1 and CDR2: KGHSH, LQKENI. This CDR3 contains 20 residues. J lost 6 bases, V lost 0 bases, and 14 bases had no gene match. This CDR3 reads CASSPPSGQGNTRGNSPLHF. The CDR3 bases are TGTGCCAGCTCACCACCTTCGGGACAGGGGAACACGAGGGGTAATTCACCCCTCCACTTT.

J is TRBJ1-1 and V is TRBV3-1 (or the pseudogene TRBV3-2); D is uncertain. CDR3 length equals 12 residues. V was trimmed by 4 bases and J by 3 bases, leaving 6 bases between them. CDR1 is LGHDT, CDR2 YNNKEL, per germline (reference sequence). This chain's CDR3 is CASSPRDTEAFF. CDR3 sequence (DNA): TGTGCCAGCAGCCCCCGGGACACTGAAGCTTTCTTT.

This clone was seen only once. This chain connects TRBV30 to TRBJ1-3; tentatively, D is TRBD1 (5 bases). This CDR3 has 15 amino acids. Germline CDR1 and CDR2: GTSNPN and SVGIG (reference sequence). Trimming removed 0 bases at V and 0 bases at J, with 9 bases between. The CDR3 sequence is CAWSVRGISGNTIYF. DNA for the CDR3: TGTGCCTGGAGTGTACGGGGGATCTCTGGAAACACCATATATTTT.

The genes are TRBV7-6 and TRBJ1-1; a possible D gene is TRBD1 (5 bases). V lost 4 bases to trimming and J lost 1 base, with 13 bases between them. This CDR3 region has 15 residues. CDR1 SGHVS and CDR2 FNYEAQ come from the germline V gene. The CDR3 here is CASSSSGRGNTEAFF. The DNA of the CDR3 is TGTGCCAGCAGCTCATCAGGGAGGGGGAACACTGAAGCTTTCTTT.

The V gene is TRBV10-3, the J gene TRBJ2-1, with 10 positions matching TRBD2. This CDR3 is 15 amino acids long. V trimming: 5 bases; J trimming: 9 bases; junction bases outside the gene matches: 10. CDR1 and CDR2 from the germline V gene are ENHRY and SYGVKD. Here the CDR3 DNA reads TGTGCCATCAGTTCTAGCGGGAGTCATAGGAGTGAGCAGTTCTTC. It encodes CAISSSGSHRSEQFF.

The chain has TRBV12-5 and TRBJ1-2; tentative D call: TRBD1 (6 bases). Trimming left V 5 bases short and J 5 bases short, with 12 bases between. Germline V gene data show CDR1 as LGHNT and CDR2 as FRNRAP. The CDR3 length is 13 residues. CDR3 DNA: TGTGCTAGTGGTATTGACAGGCGATATGGCTACACCTTC. Protein sequence: CASGIDRRYGYTF.